The present T cell receptor (beta chain) was sequenced within a study of neoadjuvant anti-PD-1 for oral cavity cancer. Sequencing was performed with immunoSEQ multiplex PCR; in TCRdb, only in-frame clones are kept and a portion is missing. The sample holds roughly 15,000 clones, about 37% seen once. Study-level results: Expansion of preexisting intratumoral clones was suggested to aid response. Each response group had just three patients in TCR analyses.

The CDR3 totals 18 residues. V lost 0 bases and J lost 1, with 19 bases in between. The germline CDR1 and CDR2 sequences are SGDLS and YYNGEE. Time point specified: after neoadjuvant nivolumab, at surgical resection. On this clone itself: The antigen remains undetermined.

Material: tumor tissue, obtained after nivolumab (anti-PD-1) treatment. The chain joins TRBV9 to TRBJ2-5; no reliable D call. The origin of this receptor is a person aged 35-79 years with oral cavity squamous cell carcinoma. The CDR3 loop is CASSVAQGQRGFQETQYF. The CDR3 nucleotides read TGTGCCAGCAGCGTAGCTCAAGGTCAACGTGGTTTCCAAGAGACCCAGTACTTC.